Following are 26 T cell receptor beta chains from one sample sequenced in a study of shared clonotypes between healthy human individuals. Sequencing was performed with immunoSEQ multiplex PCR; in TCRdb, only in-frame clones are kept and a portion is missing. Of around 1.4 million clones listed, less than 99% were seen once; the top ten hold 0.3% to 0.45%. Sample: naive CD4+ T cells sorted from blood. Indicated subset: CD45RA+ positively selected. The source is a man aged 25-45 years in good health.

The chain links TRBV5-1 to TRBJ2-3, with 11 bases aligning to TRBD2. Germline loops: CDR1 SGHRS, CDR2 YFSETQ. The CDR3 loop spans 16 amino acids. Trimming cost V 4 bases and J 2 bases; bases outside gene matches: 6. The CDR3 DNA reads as TGCGCCAGCAGCCCCAGGACTAGCGGGCCCACAGATACGCAGTATTTT. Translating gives CASSPRTSGPTDTQYF. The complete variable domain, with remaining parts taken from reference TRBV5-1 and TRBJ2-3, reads KAGVTQTPRYLIKTRGQQVTLSCSPISGHRSVSWYQQTPGQGLQFLFEYFSETQRNKGNFPGRFSGRQFSNSRSEMNVSTLELGDSALYLCASSPRTSGPTDTQYFGPGTRLTVL.

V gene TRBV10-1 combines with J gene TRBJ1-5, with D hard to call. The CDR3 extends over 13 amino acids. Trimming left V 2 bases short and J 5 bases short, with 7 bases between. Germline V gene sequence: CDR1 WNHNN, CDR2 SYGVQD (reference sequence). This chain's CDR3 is CASSEGFDQPQHF. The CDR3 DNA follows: TGCGCCAGCAGTGAGGGGTTTGATCAGCCCCAGCATTTT.

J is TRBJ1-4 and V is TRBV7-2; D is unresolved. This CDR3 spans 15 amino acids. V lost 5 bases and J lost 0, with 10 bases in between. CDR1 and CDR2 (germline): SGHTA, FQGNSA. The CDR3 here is CASSLRGATNEKLFF. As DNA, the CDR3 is TGTGCCAGCAGCCTCCGAGGTGCAACTAATGAAAAACTGTTTTTT.

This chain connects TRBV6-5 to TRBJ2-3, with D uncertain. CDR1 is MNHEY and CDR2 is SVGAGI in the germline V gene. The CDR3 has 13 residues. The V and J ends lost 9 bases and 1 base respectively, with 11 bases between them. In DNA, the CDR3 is TGTGCCAGTAAGAGGAGCCGCACAGATACGCAGTATTTT. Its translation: CASKRSRTDTQYF.

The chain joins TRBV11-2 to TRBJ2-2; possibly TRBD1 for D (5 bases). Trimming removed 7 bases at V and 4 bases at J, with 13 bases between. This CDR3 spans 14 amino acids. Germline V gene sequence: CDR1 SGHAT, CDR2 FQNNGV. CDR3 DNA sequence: TGTGCCAGCATCAACTATAGGGGCACCGGGGAGCTGTTTTTT. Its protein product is CASINYRGTGELFF.

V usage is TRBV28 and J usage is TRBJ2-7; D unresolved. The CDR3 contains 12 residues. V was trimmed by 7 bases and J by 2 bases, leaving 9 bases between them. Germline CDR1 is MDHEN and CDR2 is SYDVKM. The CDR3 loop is CASTTSAYEQYF. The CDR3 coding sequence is TGTGCCAGCACTACCTCGGCCTACGAGCAGTACTTC.

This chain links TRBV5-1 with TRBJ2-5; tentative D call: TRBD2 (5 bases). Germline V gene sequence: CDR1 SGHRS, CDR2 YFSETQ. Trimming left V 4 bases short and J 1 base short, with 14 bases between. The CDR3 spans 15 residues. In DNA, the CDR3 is TGCGCCAGCAGCCCGCTCGGAGCGGCCCAAGAGACCCAGTACTTC. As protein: CASSPLGAAQETQYF.

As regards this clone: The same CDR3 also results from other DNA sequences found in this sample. The DNA for the CDR3 is TGTGCCAGCAGCTTAGATCGGCTAGCCGGGGAGCTGTTTTTT. It specifies CASSLDRLAGELFF. This rearrangement joins TRBV11-2 to TRBJ2-2; D is undetermined. The CDR3 runs to 14 residues. V was cut by 0 bases and J by 6 bases, with 8 bases left in between. The V gene's germline CDR1 is SGHAT and CDR2 FQNNGV.

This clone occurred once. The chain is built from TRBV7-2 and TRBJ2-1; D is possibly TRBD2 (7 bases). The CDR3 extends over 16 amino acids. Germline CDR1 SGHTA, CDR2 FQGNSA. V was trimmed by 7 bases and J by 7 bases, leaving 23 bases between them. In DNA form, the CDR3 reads TGTGCCAGCACCAAACTGGGGGGGGCGGTTTGGAATGAGCAGTTCTTC. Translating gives CASTKLGGAVWNEQFF.

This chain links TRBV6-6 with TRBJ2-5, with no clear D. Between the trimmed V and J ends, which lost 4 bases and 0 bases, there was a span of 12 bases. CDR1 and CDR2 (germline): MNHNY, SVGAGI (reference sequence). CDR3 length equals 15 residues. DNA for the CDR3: TGTGCCAGCAGTTCCCCGTTACTGTACCAAGAGACCCAGTACTTC. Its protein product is CASSSPLLYQETQYF.

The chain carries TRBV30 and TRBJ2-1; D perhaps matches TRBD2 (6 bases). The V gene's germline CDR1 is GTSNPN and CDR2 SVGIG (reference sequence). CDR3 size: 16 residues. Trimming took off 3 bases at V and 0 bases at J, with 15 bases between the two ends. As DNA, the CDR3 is TGTGCCTGGAGCGGGGGTGGGACTTCCTCCTACAATGAGCAGTTCTTC. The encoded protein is CAWSGGGTSSYNEQFF.

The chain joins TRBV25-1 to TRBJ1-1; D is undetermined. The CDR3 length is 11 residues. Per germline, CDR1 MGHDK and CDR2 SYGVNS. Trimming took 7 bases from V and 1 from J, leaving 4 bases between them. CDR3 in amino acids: CASNKNTEAFF. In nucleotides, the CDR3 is TGTGCCAGCAACAAGAACACTGAAGCTTTCTTT.

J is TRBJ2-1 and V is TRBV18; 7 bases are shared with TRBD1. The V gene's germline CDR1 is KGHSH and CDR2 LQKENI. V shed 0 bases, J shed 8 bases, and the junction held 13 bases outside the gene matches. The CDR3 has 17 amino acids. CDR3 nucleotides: TGTGCCAGCTCACCACCAGACAGGGTACCCCGAAGGGATGAGCAGTTCTTC. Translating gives CASSPPDRVPRRDEQFF.

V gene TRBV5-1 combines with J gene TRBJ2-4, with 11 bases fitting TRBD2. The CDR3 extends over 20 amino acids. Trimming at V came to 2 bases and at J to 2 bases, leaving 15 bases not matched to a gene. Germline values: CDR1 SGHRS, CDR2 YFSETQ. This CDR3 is CASSFRETSGAQGTKNIQYF. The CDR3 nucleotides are TGCGCCAGCAGCTTCAGGGAGACTAGCGGGGCCCAAGGGACCAAAAACATTCAGTACTTC.

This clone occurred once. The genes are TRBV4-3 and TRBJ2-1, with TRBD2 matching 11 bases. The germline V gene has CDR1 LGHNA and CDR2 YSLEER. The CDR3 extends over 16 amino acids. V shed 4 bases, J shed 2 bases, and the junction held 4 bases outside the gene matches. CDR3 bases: TGCGCCAGCAGCCGAGGGACTAGCGGAACCTACAATGAGCAGTTCTTC. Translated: CASSRGTSGTYNEQFF.

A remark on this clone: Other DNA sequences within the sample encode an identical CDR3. CDR3 region: CASSVGGLAYEQYF. The CDR3, as DNA: TGTGCCAGCAGCGTAGGGGGTCTAGCCTACGAGCAGTACTTC. The chain uses TRBV9 and TRBJ2-7, with unresolved D. The CDR3 length is 14 residues. Trimming removed 0 bases at V and 2 bases at J, with 9 bases between. Germline V gene data show CDR1 as SGDLS and CDR2 as YYNGEE.

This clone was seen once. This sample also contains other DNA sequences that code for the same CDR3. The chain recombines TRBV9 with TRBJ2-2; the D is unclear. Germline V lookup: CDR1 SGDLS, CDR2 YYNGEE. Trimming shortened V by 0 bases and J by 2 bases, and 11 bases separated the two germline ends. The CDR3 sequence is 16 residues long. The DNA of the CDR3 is TGTGCCAGCAGCGTAGTTTCCGGAACCAACACCGGGGAGCTGTTTTTT. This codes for CASSVVSGTNTGELFF.

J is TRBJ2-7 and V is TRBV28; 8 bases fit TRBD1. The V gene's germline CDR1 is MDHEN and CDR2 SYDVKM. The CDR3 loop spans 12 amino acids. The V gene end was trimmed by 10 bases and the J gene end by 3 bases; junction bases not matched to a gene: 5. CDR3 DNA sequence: TGTGCCACCTTGACAGGGGTCTACGAGCAGTACTTC. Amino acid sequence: CATLTGVYEQYF.

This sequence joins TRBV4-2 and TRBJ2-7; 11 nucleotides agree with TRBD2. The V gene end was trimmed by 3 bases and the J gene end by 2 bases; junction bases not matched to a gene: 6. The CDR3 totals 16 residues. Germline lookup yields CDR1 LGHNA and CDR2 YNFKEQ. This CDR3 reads CASSHFIAGGPYEQYF. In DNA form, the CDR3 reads TGTGCCAGCAGCCACTTCATAGCGGGAGGGCCCTACGAGCAGTACTTC.

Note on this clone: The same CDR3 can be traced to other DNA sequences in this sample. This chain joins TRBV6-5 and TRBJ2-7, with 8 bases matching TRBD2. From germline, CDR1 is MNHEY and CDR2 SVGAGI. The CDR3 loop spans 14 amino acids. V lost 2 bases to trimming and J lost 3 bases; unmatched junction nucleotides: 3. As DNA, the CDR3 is TGTGCCAGCAGTTACGCCGGGACTAGCTACGAGCAGTACTTC. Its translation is CASSYAGTSYEQYF.

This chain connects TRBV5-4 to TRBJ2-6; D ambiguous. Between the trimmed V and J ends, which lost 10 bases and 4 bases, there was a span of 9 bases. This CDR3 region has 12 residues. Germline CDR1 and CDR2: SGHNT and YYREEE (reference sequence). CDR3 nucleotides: TGTGCCGCACAATCCGGGGCCAACGTCCTGACTTTC. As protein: CAAQSGANVLTF.

CDR3 nucleotide sequence: TGTGCCATCAGCGATAGTACAGGGAAAGGCACTGAAGCTTTCTTT. This translates into CAISDSTGKGTEAFF. The chain uses TRBV10-3 and TRBJ1-1; D is perhaps TRBD1 (6 bases). This CDR3 is 15 amino acids long. Germline-derived CDR1 and CDR2 are ENHRY and SYGVKD. V gave up 6 bases and J gave up 4 bases, with 18 bases separating them.

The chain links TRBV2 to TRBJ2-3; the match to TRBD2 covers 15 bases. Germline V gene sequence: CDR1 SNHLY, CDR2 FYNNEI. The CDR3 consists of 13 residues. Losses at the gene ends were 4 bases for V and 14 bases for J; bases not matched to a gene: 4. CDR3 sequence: CASSGTSGRAGYF. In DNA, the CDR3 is TGTGCCAGCAGTGGGACTAGCGGGAGGGCCGGGTATTTT.

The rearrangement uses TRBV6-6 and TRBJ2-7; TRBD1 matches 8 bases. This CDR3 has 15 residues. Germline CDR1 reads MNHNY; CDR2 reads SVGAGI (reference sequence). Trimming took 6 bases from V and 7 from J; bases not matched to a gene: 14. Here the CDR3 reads CASSSSGQGSGEQYF. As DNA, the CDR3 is TGTGCCAGCAGCTCCTCCGGACAGGGATCGGGGGAGCAGTACTTC.

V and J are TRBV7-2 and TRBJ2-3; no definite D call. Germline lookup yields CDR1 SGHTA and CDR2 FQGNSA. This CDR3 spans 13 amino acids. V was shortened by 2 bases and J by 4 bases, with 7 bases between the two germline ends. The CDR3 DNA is TGTGCCAGCAGCTTACAAGTAGCAGATACGCAGTATTTT. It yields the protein CASSLQVADTQYF.

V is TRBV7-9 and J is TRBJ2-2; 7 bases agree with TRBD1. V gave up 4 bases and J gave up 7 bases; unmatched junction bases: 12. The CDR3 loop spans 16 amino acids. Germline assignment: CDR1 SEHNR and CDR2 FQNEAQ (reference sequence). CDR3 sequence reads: CASSSGQVTTDGELFF. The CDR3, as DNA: TGTGCCAGCAGCTCCGGACAGGTTACTACCGACGGGGAGCTGTTTTTT.